This T cell receptor beta chain was obtained from a study of T cell responses to AZD1222 COVID-19 vaccine. Study results and caveats: At baseline, seropositivity was found in only a handful of AZD1222 recipients.

Regarding this clone: Its specificity is not known.

The protocol was immunoSEQ multiplex PCR, while the TCRdb copy is restricted to in-frame clones and leaves out a portion. The repertoire consists of 85,000 to 120,000 clones, with 85% to 90% occurring once and the leading ten covering 5%. Germline V gene lookup returns CDR1 LGHNA and CDR2 YSLEER. This CDR3 is built from 15 residues. The germline V and J ends were trimmed by 0 bases and 4 bases, with 10 bases remaining between them. The sample here was peripheral blood, taken on day 0 of AZD1222 vaccination. The rearrangement joins TRBV4-3 to TRBJ1-5; D call uncertain. This TCR was recovered from an adult in good health. CDR3 coding DNA: TGCGCCAGCAGCCAAGATTGGGAGAGAAATCAGCCCCAGCATTTT. It encodes CASSQDWERNQPQHF.